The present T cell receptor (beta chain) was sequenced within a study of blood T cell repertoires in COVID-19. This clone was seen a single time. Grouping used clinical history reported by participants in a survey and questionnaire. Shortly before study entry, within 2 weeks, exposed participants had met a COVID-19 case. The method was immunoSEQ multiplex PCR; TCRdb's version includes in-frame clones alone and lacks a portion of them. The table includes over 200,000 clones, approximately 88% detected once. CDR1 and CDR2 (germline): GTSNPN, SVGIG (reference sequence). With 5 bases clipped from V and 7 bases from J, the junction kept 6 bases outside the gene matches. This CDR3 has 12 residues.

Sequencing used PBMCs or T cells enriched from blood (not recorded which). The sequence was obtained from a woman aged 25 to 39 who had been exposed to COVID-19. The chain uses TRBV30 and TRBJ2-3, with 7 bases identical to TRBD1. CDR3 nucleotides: TGTGCCTGGGGGGACAGCACGAATACGCAGTATTTT. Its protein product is CAWGDSTNTQYF.